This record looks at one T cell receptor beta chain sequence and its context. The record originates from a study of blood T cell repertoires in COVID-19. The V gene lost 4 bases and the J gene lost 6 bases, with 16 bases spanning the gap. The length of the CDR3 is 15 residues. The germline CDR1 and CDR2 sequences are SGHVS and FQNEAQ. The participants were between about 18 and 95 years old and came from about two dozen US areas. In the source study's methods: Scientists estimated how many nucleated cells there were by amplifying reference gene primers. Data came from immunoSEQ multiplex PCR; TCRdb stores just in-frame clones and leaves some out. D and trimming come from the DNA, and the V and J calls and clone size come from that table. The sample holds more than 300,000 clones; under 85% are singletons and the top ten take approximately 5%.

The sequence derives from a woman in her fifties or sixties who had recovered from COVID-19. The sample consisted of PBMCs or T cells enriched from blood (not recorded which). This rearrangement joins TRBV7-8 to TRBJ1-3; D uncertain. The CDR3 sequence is CASSSGRKGVNTIYF. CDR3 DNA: TGTGCCAGCAGCTCGGGCCGCAAGGGAGTAAACACCATATATTTT.